What follows describes a single TCR beta chain. This clone's antigen is unknown. Base qualities were left out, and no much larger clone turns up one base away. This specimen comes from a study of a mutant IDH1 vaccine in newly diagnosed glioma (dated by TCRdb to the early 2020s). For the study in its entirety: In the chemotherapy-containing groups, vaccination started alongside temozolomide cycles, whereas in patients who had radiotherapy alone it started 4-6 weeks after radiotherapy. Of the 30 to 35 treated patients, about 62% were male and 37.5% were female, and a mean age of 40.4 years was recorded. Prior to enrollment, standard therapy consisting of radiotherapy alone, temozolomide alone, or radiochemotherapy with temozolomide had been administered to patients, with the combination being received by most patients. Visit V12 was the week-35 safety follow-up and visit V13 was the week-47 end of study. Peripheral blood was drawn at six visits: V03 (baseline), V05, V07, V10, V12 and V13. For exploratory analyses, about two dozen treated patients had longitudinal TCRB deep sequencing done wherever samples were available.

Library method: the immunoSEQ multiplex PCR assay. Rearranged TCR beta chain sequences were amplified with the hsTCRB Kit following the manufacturer's protocol. An Illumina MiSeq was used to sequence the TCRB libraries. As for the original processing: The proprietary platform of the kit vendor was used for demultiplexing, trimming and gene mapping. TCRdb took over this immuneACCESS table, retaining in-frame rearrangements with V and J assigned. Such tables are incomplete; in checked studies, under half of the missing clones stem from an unresolved V gene, and the remainder is unexplained. The V and J calls and clone size come from that table; D and trimming were worked out from the DNA. This sample holds tens of thousands of clones; roughly 74% were observed only once. The ten largest clones capture 4.5% to 5% of the sample. The sample's time point label, decoded: week 35, safety follow-up. A 20-mer mutant IDH1 peptide at 300 micrograms in Montanide made up each vaccine dose, which was injected subcutaneously together with topical imiquimod. Patients received eight vaccinations in weeks 1, 3, 5, 7, 11, 15, 19 and 23, corresponding to visits V03 through V10. The donors had newly diagnosed IDH1-mutant astrocytomas of WHO grade 3 or 4 that showed loss of nuclear ATRX. The samples were drawn from NOA16, a multicentre, single-arm, open-label phase I trial in Germany that tested a mutant IDH1 peptide vaccine in humans for the first time. Genomic DNA for TCRB sequencing was extracted from EDTA blood using the DNeasy Blood and Tissue Kit.

General conclusions and limits of the study: Pseudoprogression appeared unrelated to alterations in the top peripheral T cell clonotypes detected by TCRB sequencing. The authors noted that analyses of patient blood samples could not be reproduced because of sample limitations. Immune responses induced by the vaccine were seen in 93.3% of patients across multiple MHC alleles. PBMC samples for TCRB deep sequencing were selected based on availability.

This clonotype was obtained from a man aged 50 or older with glioma. Sequenced here: PBMCs, sampled from a glioma patient whose treatment included an IDH1 peptide vaccine.

Here the CDR3 is given as CASSYWDNSNQPQHF. The base sequence is TGTGCCAGCAGTTACTGGGACAATAGCAATCAGCCCCAGCATTTT. Rearrangement joined TRBV6-6 to TRBJ1-5; TRBD1 might be the D gene, on 6 matching bases. The CDR3, from cysteine to phenylalanine, totals 15 residues. Only CDR3 DNA remains: 45 bases, in frame from the first base. Deletion took 1 base off V and 0 bases off J, with a span of 7 bases between the germline ends. Based on the germline V gene (reference sequence), the CDR1 and CDR2 sequences are MNHNY and SVGAGI.